One TCR beta chain is described in this entry. Its antigen is not identified. The data originate from a study of OX40 agonist ivuxolimab in advanced cancers. The study's findings and limits: No antigen was identified for the clonally expanded peripheral T cells. Near-lowest levels of clonal expansion characterized partial responders at 0.1-3.0 mg/kg.

CDR1 is LGHNT and CDR2 is FRNRAP in the germline V gene. Trimming took 6 bases from V and 9 from J, leaving 12 bases between them. This CDR3 comprises 12 residues. Profiling relied on immunoSEQ multiplex PCR, and the TCRdb table lists in-frame clones only, not all of them. Among about 68,000 clones listed, roughly 80% were seen once. The sequence came from an adult with an advanced solid tumor such as melanoma, head and neck, liver or kidney cancer. The chain has TRBV12-5 and TRBJ2-1, with TRBD1 as a possible D gene (6 bases). Sequencing was performed on CD4+ or CD8+ T cells sorted from blood, taken in a trial of the OX40 agonist ivuxolimab. The CDR3 loop is CASGIGQIEQFF. The DNA of the CDR3 is TGTGCTAGTGGCATCGGACAGATTGAGCAGTTCTTC.